This paragraph reports one T cell receptor (beta chain). Its target antigen remains unknown. No qualities accompany the bases; no much larger clone lies one base away. Donors were healthy HIV-negative adults with no recently reported acute infections or vaccinations. Every donor was a Caucasian adult living in Nashville, Tennessee, USA. CD4+ T cells were enriched by magnetic negative selection, after which naive cells were positively selected on CD45RA and the negative fraction was taken as the memory subset. Blood was collected by leukapheresis, and PBMCs were isolated by Ficoll-Histopaque density gradient centrifugation and then cryopreserved in liquid nitrogen vapor phase. Purity and quantity of every magnetically sorted T cell population were checked by analytical flow cytometry. Each sorted fraction had its genomic DNA isolated and then quantified by UV absorbance on a Nanodrop 2000c. The data are from a study of shared clonotypes between healthy human individuals (dated by TCRdb to the early 2020s). For context, the study as a whole: Two women and a few men aged 18 to 49 years were included in the cohort. Per donor, three plates each were used for CD4 naive and CD4 memory, two for CD8 naive, and one for CD8 memory. Per donor, leukapheresis produced somewhere between about 0.85 and 8.9 billion PBMCs. The study deeply sequenced blood TCR repertoires of several healthy adults to estimate repertoire size and the extent of clonotype sharing between individuals. Different laboratories and diverse techniques were used to prepare libraries and sequence TCR repertoires, to increase sequencing depth and limit assay-specific biases. Paper-wide results and their limitations: Estimated clonotype richness was generally larger for naive than for memory subsets. Sampling was restricted to blood, and TCR repertoires in tissues likely differ from the TCR repertoires found in blood. Pairwise subsampling indicated that sequencing depth was expected to affect the degree of clonotype sharing among donors. The small number of donors limited the genetic and exposure-history diversity represented. Clonotypes shared by all four sorted-subset donors showed higher generation probabilities than non-shared clonotypes. About 4.5% of naive CD4, around 4% of naive CD8, 2.3% of memory CD4, and roughly 0.4% of memory CD8 clonotypes were shared across several donors. Incomplete sequencing was indicated by rarefaction of sorted-subset datasets, despite the large sequencing depth.

TCR CDR3 regions were amplified from genomic DNA by multiplex PCR using the deep immunoSEQ assay. Genomic DNA extracted from each cell subset was distributed evenly over all wells of several immunoSEQ 96-well plates, and each plate served as one replicate. For sorted subsets, 150 to 250 ng of genomic DNA, equivalent to tens of thousands of T cell genomes, went into each replicate PCR. The purified libraries were quantified using a Qubit 3.0 fluorometer, sized with a Bioanalyzer 2100, and then quantified again using the KAPA Library Quantification kit. A separate single-read 150-cycle Illumina NextSeq 550 flow cell was used to sequence each immunoSEQ 96-well plate. Per the source publication's procedure: The immunoSEQ output contained only junctional sequences without quality scores, so filtering could not match that applied to full-length reads. Sequences were annotated with PyIR, a Python wrapper for IgBLAST v1.9, using IMGT germline references to assign V/J genes and CDR3. Reads were filtered out if the reads had weak V/J assignments (E-value above 1e-6), no CDR3, stop codons, out-of-frame junctions, or ambiguous translated residues. V3J clonotypes were defined as sequences sharing an identical inferred V gene, J gene, and CDR3 amino acid sequence. Percentage overlap between repertoires was computed as shared unique clonotypes divided by the size of the smaller repertoire. Three approaches were used to assess repertoire richness: RTK rarefaction, the Chao1 estimator, and Recon v2.1 estimates of unobserved clonotypes. For all TCRbeta clonotypes obtained by the gDNA method from a few donors, generation probabilities were computed with OLGA. What TCRdb holds here is the immuneACCESS table cut down to in-frame rearrangements. Part of the clones is not present; checked against another copy, under half of the missing clones reflect an unresolved V gene, and the others are unexplained. The DNA was the basis for D and trimming; V, J and clone size are from that table. This sample gives about 670,000 clones in total; less than 80% of them show up just once. The top ten hold approximately 2% of the sample.

The CDR3 holds 14 amino acids from the cysteine to the phenylalanine. Solely the CDR3 DNA is kept, with 42 bases framed from the first base. V and J lose 7 bases and 1 base, and a span of 11 bases separates them. The germline V gene provides CDR1 SGHRS and CDR2 YFSETQ. This TCR was sampled from a woman in her 30s in good health. The sample taken for sequencing was memory CD4+ T cells sorted from blood. The cell subset or site label for this specimen denotes: CD45RA-negative fraction. The chain is assembled from TRBV5-1 and TRBJ2-2, and the D gene may be TRBD2, 6 bases matching. The CDR3 is CASGGLLNTGELFF. DNA sequence: TGCGCCAGCGGGGGACTTCTGAACACCGGGGAGCTGTTTTTT. Where the CDR3 stops, the reference TRBV5-1 and TRBJ2-2 genes take over; the full variable domain is KAGVTQTPRYLIKTRGQQVTLSCSPISGHRSVSWYQQTPGQGLQFLFEYFSETQRNKGNFPGRFSGRQFSNSRSEMNVSTLELGDSALYLCASGGLLNTGELFFGEGSRLTVL.